Presented here are 2 T cell receptor beta chains from one specimen sequenced in a study of CD8 T cells in ankylosing spondylitis. TCRdb processed the 5' RACE reads anew with MiXCR; each CDR3 protein has one entry. The sample lists 250,000 or so distinct CDR3 sequences, 15% to 20% occurring once. Material for sequencing was blood, either unsorted or a sorted T cell fraction (not recorded which). The origin of the receptors is a male donor with ankylosing spondylitis or in good health (not recorded which).

This clonotype has only a few counts. The CDR3, as DNA: TGCAGCGTTGAAGGGGGCGACGACTATGGCTACACCTTC. Protein product: CSVEGGDDYGYTF. The V call is TRBV29-1, the J call TRBJ1-2; tentatively, D is TRBD1 (5 bases). CDR3 length: 13 residues. Trimming took 1 base from V and 3 from J, leaving 9 bases between them. Germline assignment: CDR1 SQVTM and CDR2 ANQGSEA.

This clonotype was counted between two and nine times. This chain uses TRBV20-1 with TRBJ2-1; TRBD2 might be the D (6 bases). Germline V gene data show CDR1 as DFQATT and CDR2 as SNEGSKA (reference sequence). V lost 7 bases and J lost 10, with 20 bases in between. This CDR3 comprises 13 residues. The DNA of the CDR3 is TGCAGTGTTACGGGGACTGCGCTTTGGGAGCAGTTCTTC. As protein: CSVTGTALWEQFF.